The next 5 T cell receptor beta chains were all read from a single sample in a study of blood T cell repertoires in COVID-19. Sequencing used immunoSEQ multiplex PCR; TCRdb keeps in-frame clones, though not all of them. The sample has 160,000 or so clones; approximately 80% are singletons. Sequencing was performed on peripheral blood. These TCRs come from a human donor in a cohort sampled during active COVID-19.

The sample holds a few counts of this clone. The rearrangement uses TRBV28 and TRBJ1-6; D may be TRBD1 (5 bases). CDR1 is MDHEN, CDR2 SYDVKM, per germline. Trimming removed 7 bases at V and 0 bases at J, with 16 bases between. CDR3 length: 17 residues. The CDR3 sequence is CASTQGRGNSYNSPLHF. The CDR3 DNA reads TGTGCCAGCACCCAAGGGCGGGGGAACTCCTATAATTCACCCCTCCACTTT.

The chain is built from TRBV28 and TRBJ2-7; D not certain. Looked up from germline, CDR1 is MDHEN and CDR2 is SYDVKM. This CDR3 comprises 12 residues. V was trimmed by 6 bases and J by 2 bases, leaving 8 bases between them. The CDR3 loop is CASSNSPYEQYF. For the CDR3, the DNA is TGTGCCAGCAGCAACAGCCCCTACGAGCAGTACTTC. The whole variable domain, remainder taken from reference TRBV28 and TRBJ2-7, is DVKVTQSSRYLVKRTGEKVFLECVQDMDHENMFWYRQDPGLGLRLIYFSYDVKMKEKGDIPEGYSVSREKKERFSLILESASTNQTSMYLCASSNSPYEQYFGPGTRLTVT.

The rearrangement uses TRBV27 and TRBJ2-1; D may be TRBD1 (6 bases). The CDR3 runs to 12 residues. V was shortened by 5 bases and J by 10 bases, with 12 bases between the two germline ends. CDR1 is MNHEY, CDR2 SMNVEV, per germline (reference sequence). The CDR3 bases are TGTGCCAGCAGTCGCCCAGACAGGGAGCAGTTCTTC. Protein product: CASSRPDREQFF.

This clone was observed a few times. V and J are TRBV5-1 and TRBJ2-6, with D possibly matching TRBD1 (5 bases). This CDR3 spans 15 amino acids. Germline values: CDR1 SGHRS, CDR2 YFSETQ. Deletions cut 0 bases from V and 2 bases from J, with 6 bases between. CDR3: CASSLARAGANVLTF. In DNA, the CDR3 is TGCGCCAGCAGCTTGGCCAGGGCTGGGGCCAACGTCCTGACTTTC.

The V and J genes are TRBV27 and TRBJ2-1; the match to TRBD2 covers 8 bases. Trimming removed 7 bases from V and 7 bases from J; junction bases left unmatched: 9. The length of the CDR3 is 14 residues. The germline V gene has CDR1 MNHEY and CDR2 SMNVEV (reference sequence). As DNA, the CDR3 is TGTGCCAGCAAAAATAACGGGAGGGAGAATGAGCAGTTCTTC. Amino acids: CASKNNGRENEQFF.